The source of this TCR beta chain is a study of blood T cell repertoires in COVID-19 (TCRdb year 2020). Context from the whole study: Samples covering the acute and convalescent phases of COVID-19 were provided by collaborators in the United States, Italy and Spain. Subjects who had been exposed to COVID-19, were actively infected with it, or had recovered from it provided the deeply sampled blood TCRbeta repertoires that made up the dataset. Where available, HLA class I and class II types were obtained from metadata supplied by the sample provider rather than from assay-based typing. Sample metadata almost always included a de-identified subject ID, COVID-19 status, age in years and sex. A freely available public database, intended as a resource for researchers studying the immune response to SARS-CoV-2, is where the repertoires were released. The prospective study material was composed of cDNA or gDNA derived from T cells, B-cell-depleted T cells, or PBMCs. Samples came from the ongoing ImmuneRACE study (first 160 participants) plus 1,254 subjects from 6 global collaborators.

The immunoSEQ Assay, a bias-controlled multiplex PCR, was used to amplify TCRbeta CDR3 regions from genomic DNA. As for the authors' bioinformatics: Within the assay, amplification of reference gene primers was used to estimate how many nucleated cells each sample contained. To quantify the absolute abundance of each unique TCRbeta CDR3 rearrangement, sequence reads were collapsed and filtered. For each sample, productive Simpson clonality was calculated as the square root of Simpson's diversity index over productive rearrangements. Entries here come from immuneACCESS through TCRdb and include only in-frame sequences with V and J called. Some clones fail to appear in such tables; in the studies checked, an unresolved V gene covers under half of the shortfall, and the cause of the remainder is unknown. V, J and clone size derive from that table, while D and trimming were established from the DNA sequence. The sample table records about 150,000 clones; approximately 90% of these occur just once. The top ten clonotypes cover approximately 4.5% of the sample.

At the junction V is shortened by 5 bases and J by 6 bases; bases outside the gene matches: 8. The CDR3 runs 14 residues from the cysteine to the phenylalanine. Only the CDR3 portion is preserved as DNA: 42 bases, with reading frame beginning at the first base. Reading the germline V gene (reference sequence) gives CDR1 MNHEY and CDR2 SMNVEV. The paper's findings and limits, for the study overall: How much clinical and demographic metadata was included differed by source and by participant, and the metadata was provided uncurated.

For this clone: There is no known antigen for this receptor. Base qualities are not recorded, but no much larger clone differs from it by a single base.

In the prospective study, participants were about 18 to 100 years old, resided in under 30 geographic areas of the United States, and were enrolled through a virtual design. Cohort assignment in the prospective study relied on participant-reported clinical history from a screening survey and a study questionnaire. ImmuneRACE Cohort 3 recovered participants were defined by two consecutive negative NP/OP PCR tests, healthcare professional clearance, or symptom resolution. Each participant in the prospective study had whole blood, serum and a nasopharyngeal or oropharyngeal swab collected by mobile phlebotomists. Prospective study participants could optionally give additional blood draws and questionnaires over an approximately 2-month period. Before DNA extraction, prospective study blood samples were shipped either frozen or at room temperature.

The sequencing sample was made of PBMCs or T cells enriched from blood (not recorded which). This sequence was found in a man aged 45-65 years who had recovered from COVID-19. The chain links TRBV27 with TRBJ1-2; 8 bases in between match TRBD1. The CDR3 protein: CASSLAGGVNGYTF. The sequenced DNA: TGTGCCAGCAGTCTCGCAGGGGGCGTCAATGGCTACACCTTC.